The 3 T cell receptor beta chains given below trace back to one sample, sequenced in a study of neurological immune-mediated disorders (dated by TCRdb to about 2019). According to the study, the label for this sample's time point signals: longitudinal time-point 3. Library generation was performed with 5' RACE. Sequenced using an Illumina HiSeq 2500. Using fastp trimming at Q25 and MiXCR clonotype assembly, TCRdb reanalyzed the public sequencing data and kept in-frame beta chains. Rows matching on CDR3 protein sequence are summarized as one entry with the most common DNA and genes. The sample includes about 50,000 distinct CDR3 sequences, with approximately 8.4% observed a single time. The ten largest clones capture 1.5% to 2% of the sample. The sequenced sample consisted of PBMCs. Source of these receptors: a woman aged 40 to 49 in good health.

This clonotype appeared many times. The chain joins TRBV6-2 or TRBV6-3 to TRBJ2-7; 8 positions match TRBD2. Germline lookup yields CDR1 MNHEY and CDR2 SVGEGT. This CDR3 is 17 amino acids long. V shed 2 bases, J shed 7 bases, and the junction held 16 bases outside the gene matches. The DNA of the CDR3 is TGTGCCAGCAGTTACCCGTCCGGCGGGCGGGAGGACGTGGAGCAGTACTTC. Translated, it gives CASSYPSGGREDVEQYF.

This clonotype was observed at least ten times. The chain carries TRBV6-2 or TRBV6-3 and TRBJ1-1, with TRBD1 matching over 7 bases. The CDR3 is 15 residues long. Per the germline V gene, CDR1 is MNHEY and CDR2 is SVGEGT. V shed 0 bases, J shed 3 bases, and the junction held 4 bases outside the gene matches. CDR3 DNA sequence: TGTGCCAGCAGTTACTCCCACAGGGGTGACACTGAAGCTTTCTTT. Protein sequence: CASSYSHRGDTEAFF.

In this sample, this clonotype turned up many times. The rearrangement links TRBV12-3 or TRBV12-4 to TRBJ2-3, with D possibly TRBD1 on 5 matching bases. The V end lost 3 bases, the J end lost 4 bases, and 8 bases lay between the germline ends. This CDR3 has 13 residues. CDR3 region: CASSFSRADTQYF. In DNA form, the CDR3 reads TGTGCCAGCAGTTTTTCCAGGGCAGATACGCAGTATTTT.